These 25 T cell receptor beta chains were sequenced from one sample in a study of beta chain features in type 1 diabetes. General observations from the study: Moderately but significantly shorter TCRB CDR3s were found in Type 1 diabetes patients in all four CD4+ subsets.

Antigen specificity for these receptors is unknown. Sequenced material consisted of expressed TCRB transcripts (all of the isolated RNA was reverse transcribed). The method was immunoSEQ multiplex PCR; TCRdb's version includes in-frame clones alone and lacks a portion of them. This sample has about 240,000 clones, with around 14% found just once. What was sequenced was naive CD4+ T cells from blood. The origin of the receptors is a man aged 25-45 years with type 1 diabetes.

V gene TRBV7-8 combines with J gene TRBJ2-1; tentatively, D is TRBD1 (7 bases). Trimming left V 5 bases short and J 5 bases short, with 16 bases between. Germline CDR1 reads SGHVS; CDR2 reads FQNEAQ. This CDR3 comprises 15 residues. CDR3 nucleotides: TGTGCCAGCAGCCCAGGGGGGAATCCCCACAATGAGCAGTTCTTC. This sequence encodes CASSPGGNPHNEQFF.

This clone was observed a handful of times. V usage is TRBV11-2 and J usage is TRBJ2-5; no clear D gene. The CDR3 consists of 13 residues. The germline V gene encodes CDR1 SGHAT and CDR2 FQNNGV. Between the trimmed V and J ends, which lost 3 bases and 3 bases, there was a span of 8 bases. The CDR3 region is CASSFGGKETQYF. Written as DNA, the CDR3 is TGTGCCAGCAGCTTTGGCGGAAAAGAGACCCAGTACTTC.

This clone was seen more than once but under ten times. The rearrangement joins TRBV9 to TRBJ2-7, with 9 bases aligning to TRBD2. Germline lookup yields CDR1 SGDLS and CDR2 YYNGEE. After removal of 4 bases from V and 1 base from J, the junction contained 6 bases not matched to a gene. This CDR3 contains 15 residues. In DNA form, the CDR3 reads TGTGCCAGCAGCACACAAGCGGGGGGATCCTACGAGCAGTACTTC. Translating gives CASSTQAGGSYEQYF. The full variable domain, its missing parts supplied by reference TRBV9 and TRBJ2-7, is DSGVTQTPKHLITATGQRVTLRCSPRSGDLSVYWYQQSLDQGLQFLIQYYNGEERAKGNILERFSAQQFPDLHSELNLSSLELGDSALYFCASSTQAGGSYEQYFGPGTRLTVT.

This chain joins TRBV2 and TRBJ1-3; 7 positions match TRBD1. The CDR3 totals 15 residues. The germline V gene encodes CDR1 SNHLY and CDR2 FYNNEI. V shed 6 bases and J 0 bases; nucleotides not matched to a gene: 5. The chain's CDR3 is CASSATGYSGNTIYF. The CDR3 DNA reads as TGTGCCAGCAGCGCGACAGGGTACTCTGGAAACACCATATATTTT.

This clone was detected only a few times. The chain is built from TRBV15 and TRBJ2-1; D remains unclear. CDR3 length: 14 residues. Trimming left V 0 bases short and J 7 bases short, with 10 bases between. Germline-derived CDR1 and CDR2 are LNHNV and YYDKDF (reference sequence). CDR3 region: CATSRDPQANEQFF. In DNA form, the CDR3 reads TGTGCCACCAGCAGAGATCCCCAGGCGAATGAGCAGTTCTTC.

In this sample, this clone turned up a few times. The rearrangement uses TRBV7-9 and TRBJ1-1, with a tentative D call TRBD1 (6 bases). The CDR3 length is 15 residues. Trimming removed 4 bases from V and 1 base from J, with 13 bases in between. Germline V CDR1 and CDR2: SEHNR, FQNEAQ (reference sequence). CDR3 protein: CASSSNWGRNTEAFF. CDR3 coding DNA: TGTGCCAGCAGCTCCAATTGGGGGCGGAACACTGAAGCTTTCTTT.

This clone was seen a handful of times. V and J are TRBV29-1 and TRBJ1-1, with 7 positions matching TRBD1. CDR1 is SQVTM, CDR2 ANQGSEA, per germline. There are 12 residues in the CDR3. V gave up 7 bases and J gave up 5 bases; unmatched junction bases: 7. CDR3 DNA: TGCAGCGCAAAACTCAGGGGGACTGAAGCTTTCTTT. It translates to CSAKLRGTEAFF.

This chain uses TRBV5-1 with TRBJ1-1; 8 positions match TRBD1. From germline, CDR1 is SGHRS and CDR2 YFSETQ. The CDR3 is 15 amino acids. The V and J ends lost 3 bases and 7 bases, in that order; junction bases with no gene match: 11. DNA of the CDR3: TGCGCCAGCAGCTCATCACAGGGGGGAAGGGATGAAGCTTTCTTT. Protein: CASSSSQGGRDEAFF.

This CDR3 reads CASSEITSETNEQFF. CDR3 DNA: TGTGCCAGCAGTGAAATAACTAGCGAGACGAATGAGCAGTTCTTC. The V gene is TRBV2, the J gene TRBJ2-1; 7 bases fit TRBD2. The germline V gene has CDR1 SNHLY and CDR2 FYNNEI. V was clipped by 2 bases and J by 7 bases; unmatched bases: 8. The CDR3 is 15 amino acids.

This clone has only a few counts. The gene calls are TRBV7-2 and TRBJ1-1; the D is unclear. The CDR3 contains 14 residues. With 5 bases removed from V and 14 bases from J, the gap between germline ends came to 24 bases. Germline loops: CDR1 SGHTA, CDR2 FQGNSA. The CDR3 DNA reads TGTGCCAGCAGCCCCCGAGCGGCGGCACTGAACCACTTCTTT. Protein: CASSPRAAALNHFF.

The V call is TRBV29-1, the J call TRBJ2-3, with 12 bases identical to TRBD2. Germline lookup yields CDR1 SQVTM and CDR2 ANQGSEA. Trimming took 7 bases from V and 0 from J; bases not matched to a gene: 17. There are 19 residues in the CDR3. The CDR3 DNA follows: TGCAGCGCCCTACCCCTGACTAGCGGGAGAGGATCTAGCACAGATACGCAGTATTTT. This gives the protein CSALPLTSGRGSSTDTQYF.

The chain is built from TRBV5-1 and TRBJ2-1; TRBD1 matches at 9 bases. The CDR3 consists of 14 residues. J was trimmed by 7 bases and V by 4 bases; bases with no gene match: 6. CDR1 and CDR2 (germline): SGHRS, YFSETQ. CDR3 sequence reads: CASSRTGGFNEQFF. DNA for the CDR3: TGCGCCAGCAGCAGAACAGGGGGCTTTAATGAGCAGTTCTTC.

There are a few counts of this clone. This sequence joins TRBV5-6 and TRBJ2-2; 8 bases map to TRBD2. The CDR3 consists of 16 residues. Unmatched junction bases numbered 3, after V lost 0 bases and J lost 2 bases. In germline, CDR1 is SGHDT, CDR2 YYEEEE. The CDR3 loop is CASSLVAGLNTGELFF. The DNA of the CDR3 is TGTGCCAGCAGCTTGGTAGCGGGACTAAACACCGGGGAGCTGTTTTTT.

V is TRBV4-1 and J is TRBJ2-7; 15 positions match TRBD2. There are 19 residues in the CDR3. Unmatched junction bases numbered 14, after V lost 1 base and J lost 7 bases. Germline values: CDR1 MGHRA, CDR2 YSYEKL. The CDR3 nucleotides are TGCGCCAGCAGCCAAGGTCTACTGGGGGGACTAGCGGGGGGAGTGGAGCAGTACTTC. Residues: CASSQGLLGGLAGGVEQYF.

CDR3: CASSRALAVGLEHSYNEQFF. CDR3 nucleotide sequence: TGCGCCAGCAGCCGAGCCCTAGCGGTCGGGCTGGAACATTCCTACAATGAGCAGTTCTTC. V gene TRBV4-1 combines with J gene TRBJ2-1, with 7 bases that match TRBD2. J was trimmed by 1 base and V by 4 bases; bases with no gene match: 19. CDR3 length: 20 residues. Per germline, CDR1 MGHRA and CDR2 YSYEKL.

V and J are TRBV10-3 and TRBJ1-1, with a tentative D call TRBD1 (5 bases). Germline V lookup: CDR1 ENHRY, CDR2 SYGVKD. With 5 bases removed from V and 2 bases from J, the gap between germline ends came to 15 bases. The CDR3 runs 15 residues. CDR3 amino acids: CAISRGGEGNTEAFF. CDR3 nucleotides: TGTGCCATCAGTCGGGGAGGGGAAGGAAACACTGAAGCTTTCTTT.

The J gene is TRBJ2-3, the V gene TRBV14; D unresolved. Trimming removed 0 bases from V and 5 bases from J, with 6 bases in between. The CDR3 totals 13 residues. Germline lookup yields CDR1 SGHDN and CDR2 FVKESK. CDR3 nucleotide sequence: TGTGCCAGCAGCCAAGATTCCGGAGATACGCAGTATTTT. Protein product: CASSQDSGDTQYF.

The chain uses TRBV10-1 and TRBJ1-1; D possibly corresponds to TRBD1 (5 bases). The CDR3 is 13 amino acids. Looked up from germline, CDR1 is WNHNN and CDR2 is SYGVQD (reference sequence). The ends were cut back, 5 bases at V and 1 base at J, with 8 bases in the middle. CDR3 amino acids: CASSLGGNTEAFF. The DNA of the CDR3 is TGCGCCAGCAGTTTGGGGGGGAACACTGAAGCTTTCTTT.

This CDR3 is CASRGDYSTDTQYF. Here the CDR3 DNA reads TGTGCCAGCAGAGGGGACTATAGCACAGATACGCAGTATTTT. The chain couples TRBV2 to TRBJ2-3, with TRBD2 identical over 7 bases. The CDR3 is 14 amino acids. CDR1 and CDR2 from the germline V gene are SNHLY and FYNNEI. J was trimmed by 0 bases and V by 6 bases; bases with no gene match: 3.

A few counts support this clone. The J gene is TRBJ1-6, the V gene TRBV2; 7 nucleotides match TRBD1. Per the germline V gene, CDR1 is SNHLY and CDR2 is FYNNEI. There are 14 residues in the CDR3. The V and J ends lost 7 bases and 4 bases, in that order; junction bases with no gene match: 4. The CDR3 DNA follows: TGTGCCAGCAAGCCGGGACAGTATAATTCACCCCTCCACTTT. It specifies CASKPGQYNSPLHF.

As DNA, the CDR3 is TGTGCCAGCAGCTCAACCACCGGGAACTACGAGCAGTACTTC. It specifies CASSSTTGNYEQYF. This chain uses TRBV5-4 with TRBJ2-7; D possibly corresponds to TRBD2 (5 bases). Trimming left V 3 bases short and J 3 bases short, with 13 bases between. Germline V gene data show CDR1 as SGHNT and CDR2 as YYREEE (reference sequence). The CDR3 length is 14 residues.

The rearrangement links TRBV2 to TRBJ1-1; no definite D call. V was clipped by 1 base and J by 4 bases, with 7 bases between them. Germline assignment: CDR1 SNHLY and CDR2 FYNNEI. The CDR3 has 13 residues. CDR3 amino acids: CASSEETITEAFF. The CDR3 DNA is TGTGCCAGCAGTGAAGAGACAATCACTGAAGCTTTCTTT. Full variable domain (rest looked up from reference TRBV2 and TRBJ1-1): EPEVTQTPSHQVTQMGQEVILRCVPISNHLYFYWYRQILGQKVEFLVSFYNNEISEKSEIFDDQFSVERPDGSNFTLKIRSTKLEDSAMYFCASSEETITEAFFGQGTRLTVV.

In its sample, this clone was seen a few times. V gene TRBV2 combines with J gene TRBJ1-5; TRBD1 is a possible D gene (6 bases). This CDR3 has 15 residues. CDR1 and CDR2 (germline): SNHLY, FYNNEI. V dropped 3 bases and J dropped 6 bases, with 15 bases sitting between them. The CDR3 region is CASSDRGGQGQPQHF. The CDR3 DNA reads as TGTGCCAGCAGTGATAGGGGGGGGCAGGGTCAGCCCCAGCATTTT.

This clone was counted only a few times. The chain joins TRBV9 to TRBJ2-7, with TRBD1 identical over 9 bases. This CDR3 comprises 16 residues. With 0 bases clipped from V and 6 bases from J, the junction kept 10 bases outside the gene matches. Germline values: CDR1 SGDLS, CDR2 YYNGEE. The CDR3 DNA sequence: TGTGCCAGCAGCGTAGGGGGGGGACAGGGTCGCTCCGAGCAGTACTTC. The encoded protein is CASSVGGGQGRSEQYF.

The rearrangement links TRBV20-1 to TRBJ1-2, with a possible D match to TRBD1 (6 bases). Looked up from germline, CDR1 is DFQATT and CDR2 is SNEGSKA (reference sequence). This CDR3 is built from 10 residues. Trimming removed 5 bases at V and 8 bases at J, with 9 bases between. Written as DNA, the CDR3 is TGCAGTGCTTGGACAGCCGGCTACACCTTC. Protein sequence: CSAWTAGYTF.